This TCR beta chain was sequenced during a study of T-cell memory formation after mild COVID-19. In the study overall: TCR clusters were mostly donor specific. Study-level points and caveats: A second wave of clones peaked on day 37, and their SARS-CoV-2 specificity went unconfirmed. The study found balanced CD4/CD8 in clones contracting day 15 to 85 and a CD4+ lean in later expanders. Pre-infection memory contained some responding clones, which suggested that cross-reactive memory had joined.

This clonotype was recorded a few times. Antigen: not known. From the 5' RACE reads, TCRdb called clonotypes with MiXCR, one entry per CDR3 protein. This sample yields around 510,000 distinct CDR3 sequences, of which roughly 22% are seen a single time; about 8.7% belongs to the top ten. V was pared by 2 bases and J by 3 bases, with 17 bases between. The CDR3 runs 16 residues. CDR1 and CDR2 from the germline V gene are KGHSH and LQKENI. This TCR was sampled from an adult woman who had mild COVID-19 (a few samples of this study predate the infection). Cell type and time point are not known. The V call is TRBV18, the J call TRBJ2-7; D is unresolved. Sequencing was performed on PBMCs or a T cell subset sorted from them (not recorded which). The CDR3 nucleotides read TGTGCCAGCTCACCAAGCCCAGCAGACCCCAGCTACGAGCAGTACTTC. This translates into CASSPSPADPSYEQYF.